These T cell receptor beta chains were read from a single sample in a study of spatial heterogeneity in lung cancer. A single record per CDR3 protein comes from TCRdb applying MiXCR to the 5' RACE reads. The sample records 20,000 to 25,000 distinct CDR3 sequences, just under 6% being singletons. This material consisted of PBMCs, taken at surgery. The receptors shown here come from a male donor with early-stage non-small cell lung cancer. CDR3s include the opening cysteine and the closing phenylalanine or tryptophan. Fields, in order: clone size, J gene, V gene, D gene, CDR3 protein, CDR3 DNA. The D gene is left open where the match is weak. The size field is filled for only some rows; it gives once, few, many or a size class.

>many|TRBJ1-1|TRBV6-6|TRBD1
CASRATGGTEAFF
TGTGCCAGCAGAGCCACAGGGGGCACTGAAGCTTTCTTT
>NA|TRBJ2-5|TRBV6-5|NA
CASSYSRRLATETQYF
TGTGCCAGCAGTTACTCCCGAAGGCTAGCGACCGAGACCCAGTACTTC
>many|TRBJ2-1|TRBV5-5|NA
CASSFNRLGSYNEQFF
TGTGCCAGCAGCTTTAACAGGCTCGGATCTTACAATGAGCAGTTCTTC
>many|TRBJ2-5|TRBV7-2|NA
CASSLSGSQETQYF
TGTGCCAGCAGCCTTAGCGGTTCCCAAGAGACCCAGTACTTC
>many|TRBJ2-5|TRBV3-1|NA
CASSPFGEIQETQYF
TGTGCCAGCAGCCCCTTTGGGGAGATACAAGAGACCCAGTACTTC
>NA|TRBJ1-2|TRBV6-5|NA
CASSYSTGGRGYGYTF
TGTGCCAGCAGTTACTCGACGGGGGGGCGAGGCTATGGCTACACCTTC
>NA|TRBJ2-3|TRBV6-5|NA
CASRRGPSPAQYF
TGTGCCAGCAGGCGGGGACCGAGCCCCGCGCAGTATTTT
>many|TRBJ2-7|TRBV5-1|TRBD1
CASSLAGQNYEQYF
TGCGCCAGCAGCTTGGCGGGACAGAACTACGAGCAGTACTTC
>many|TRBJ1-1|TRBV20-1|NA
CSARKGFMNTEAFF
TGCAGTGCTAGGAAGGGGTTCATGAACACTGAAGCTTTCTTT
>medium-sized|TRBJ2-3|TRBV7-6|NA
CASSLATDTDTQYF
TGTGCCAGCAGCTTAGCGACTGACACAGATACGCAGTATTTT
>many|TRBJ2-1|TRBV6-1|TRBD2
CASRDGSGGPPDQFF
TGTGCCAGCAGGGACGGTAGCGGGGGCCCCCCGGATCAGTTCTTC
>many|TRBJ2-7|TRBV29-1|TRBD2
CSVGGLAGVGEQYF
TGCAGCGTGGGAGGGTTAGCGGGAGTCGGGGAGCAGTACTTC
>NA|TRBJ2-3|TRBV9|TRBD2
CASSPPLAVGGDTVTQYF
TGTGCCAGCAGCCCGCCCCTAGCGGTGGGAGGAGACACAGTTACGCAGTATTTT
>many|TRBJ1-5|TRBV12-3/TRBV12-4|NA
CASSSRTDSNQPQHF
TGTGCCAGCAGTTCTAGGACCGATAGCAATCAGCCCCAGCATTTT
>many|TRBJ1-5|TRBV10-3|NA
CGNRERAPDQPQHF
TGTGGGAACAGGGAGAGGGCCCCCGATCAGCCCCAGCATTTT
>NA|TRBJ2-3|TRBV11-2|TRBD2
CASSLGTSGGRSTDTQYF
TGTGCCAGCAGCCTCGGGACTAGCGGGGGGCGGAGCACAGATACGCAGTATTTT
>NA|TRBJ1-5|TRBV2|NA
CASSEALENQPQHF
TGTGCCAGCAGTGAAGCGCTCGAGAATCAGCCCCAGCATTTT
>many|TRBJ2-7|TRBV11-2|TRBD1
CASNRAGTGGHEQYF
TGTGCCAGCAACCGCGCCGGGACAGGGGGCCACGAGCAGTACTTC
>many|TRBJ2-7|TRBV7-2|NA
CASSRDLVNHEQYF
TGTGCCAGCAGCCGGGACCTGGTCAACCACGAGCAGTACTTC
>few|TRBJ1-4|TRBV20-1|NA
CSAPRAGDGEKLFF
TGCAGTGCCCCCCGGGCAGGGGACGGGGAAAAACTGTTTTTT
>many|TRBJ2-3|TRBV5-1|NA
CASSLGQVPDTQYF
TGCGCCAGCAGCTTGGGACAGGTCCCGGATACGCAGTATTTT
>many|TRBJ2-2|TRBV12-3/TRBV12-4|NA
CASSLSVETGELFF
TGTGCCAGCAGTTTATCCGTCGAGACCGGGGAGCTGTTTTTT
>many|TRBJ1-5|TRBV6-5|TRBD1
CASSPDRGSNQPQHF
TGTGCCAGCAGTCCGGACAGGGGAAGCAATCAGCCCCAGCATTTT
>medium-sized|TRBJ2-3|TRBV6-6|NA
CASSPGARRDTQYF
TGTGCCAGCAGTCCGGGAGCGAGACGGGATACGCAGTATTTT
>many|TRBJ2-1|TRBV7-8|TRBD2
CASSLKAGPTYEQFF
TGTGCCAGCAGCCTGAAAGCGGGACCCACTTATGAGCAGTTCTTC
>many|TRBJ2-2|TRBV7-9|TRBD1
CAIERQGSLYSGELFF
TGTGCCATCGAAAGACAGGGAAGTCTTTATTCCGGGGAGCTGTTTTTT
>many|TRBJ2-7|TRBV7-2|NA
CASSLGRGTSYEQYF
TGTGCCAGCAGCTTAGGACGGGGTACCTCCTACGAGCAGTACTTC
>many|TRBJ1-5|TRBV28|TRBD1
CASSRTGLYSNQPQHF
TGTGCCAGCAGTCGGACAGGACTTTATAGCAATCAGCCCCAGCATTTT
>many|TRBJ2-2|TRBV19|TRBD1
CASSTPMTGSANTGELFF
TGTGCCAGTAGTACCCCCATGACAGGGAGCGCGAACACCGGGGAGCTGTTTTTT
>many|TRBJ1-1|TRBV20-1|NA
CSARRARGEAFF
TGCAGTGCTAGACGGGCGCGGGGAGAAGCTTTCTTT
>many|TRBJ2-7|TRBV6-2/TRBV6-3|TRBD2
CASSSPSGTYEQYF
TGTGCCAGCAGTTCCCCTAGCGGGACCTACGAGCAGTACTTC
>NA|TRBJ2-5|TRBV27|TRBD2
CASSLKGTSGGLPQETQYF
TGTGCCAGCAGTCTAAAAGGGACTAGCGGGGGACTACCCCAAGAGACCCAGTACTTC
>few|TRBJ2-1|TRBV12-5|TRBD2
CASGLEAGGPNEQFF
TGTGCTAGTGGTTTGGAAGCGGGGGGGCCGAATGAGCAGTTCTTC
>NA|TRBJ2-7|TRBV28|NA
CTSSSQTYEQYF
TGTACCAGCAGTTCTCAGACCTACGAGCAGTACTTC
>many|TRBJ1-1|TRBV27|TRBD1
CASSFVRGDMNTEAFF
TGTGCCAGCAGTTTTGTCAGGGGGGACATGAACACTGAAGCTTTCTTT
>many|TRBJ2-7|TRBV7-2|NA
CASSFVSGARYEQYF
TGTGCCAGCAGCTTCGTGTCGGGGGCGCGGTACGAGCAGTACTTC
>many|TRBJ2-3|TRBV5-1|NA
CASSLRASTDTQYF
TGCGCCAGCAGCTTGAGGGCTAGCACAGATACGCAGTATTTT
>many|TRBJ2-5|TRBV9|NA
CASSATVGEQETQYF
TGTGCCAGCAGCGCAACAGTGGGGGAACAAGAGACCCAGTACTTC
>NA|TRBJ1-1|TRBV5-1|TRBD1
CASNSGQPNTEAFF
TGCGCCAGCAACTCGGGACAGCCGAACACTGAAGCTTTCTTT
>few|TRBJ2-7|TRBV5-4|NA
CASSLDSRSDEQYF
TGTGCCAGCAGTCTAGACAGTAGGAGCGACGAGCAGTACTTC
>many|TRBJ2-5|TRBV6-2/TRBV6-3|TRBD1
CASSVVDRGETQYF
TGTGCCAGCAGCGTCGTCGACAGGGGTGAGACCCAGTACTTC
>many|TRBJ1-2|TRBV7-2|NA
CASSLAGSYGYTF
TGTGCCAGCAGCTTAGCAGGGAGCTATGGCTACACCTTC